Following are 9 T cell receptor beta chains from one sample sequenced in a study of control samples from healthy donors and cancer patients. Assay: immunoSEQ multiplex PCR; the TCRdb copy retains only in-frame clones and omits some. The data show about 80,000 clones, roughly 84% seen once. The sequenced sample consisted of PBMCs. Every receptor here comes from a man aged 55 to 70 with head and neck cancer.

This chain connects TRBV24-1 to TRBJ1-5; the D gene is possibly TRBD1 (6 bases). The V gene lost 3 bases and the J gene lost 6 bases, with 11 bases spanning the gap. The length of the CDR3 is 14 residues. Germline assignment: CDR1 KGHDR and CDR2 SFDVKD. CDR3 protein: CATSDARGGQPQHF. The CDR3 nucleotides are TGTGCCACCAGTGATGCCAGGGGTGGTCAGCCCCAGCATTTT.

The chain has TRBV18 and TRBJ2-1, with 13 bases aligning to TRBD2. The CDR3 is 15 amino acids. J gave up 7 bases and V 2 bases, and 2 bases lay outside the gene matches. Per the germline V gene, CDR1 is KGHSH and CDR2 is LQKENI. DNA of the CDR3: TGTGCCAGCTCACCATCACTAGCGGGAGGGAATGAGCAGTTCTTC. It yields the protein CASSPSLAGGNEQFF.

This clone was detected only a few times. The chain has TRBV4-1 and TRBJ2-4, with 11 bases matching TRBD2. Trimming took 1 base from V and 1 from J; bases not matched to a gene: 12. This CDR3 is 20 amino acids long. CDR1 and CDR2 from the germline V gene are MGHRA and YSYEKL. The CDR3 region is CASSQGGLAGGRGAKNIQYF. CDR3 nucleotides: TGCGCCAGCAGCCAAGGTGGTCTAGCGGGGGGCCGGGGGGCCAAAAACATTCAGTACTTC.

The chain employs TRBV7-9 and TRBJ1-1; a weak D match, TRBD1 (5 bases). V lost 5 bases and J lost 4, with 20 bases in between. The V gene's germline CDR1 is SEHNR and CDR2 FQNEAQ (reference sequence). The CDR3 loop spans 16 amino acids. The CDR3: CASSADGGFSFTEAFF. Written as DNA, the CDR3 is TGTGCCAGCAGCGCGGACGGGGGGTTCTCGTTCACTGAAGCTTTCTTT.

Relative to its sample, this clone is medium-sized. The chain uses TRBV2 and TRBJ2-7; no definite D call. Trimming left V 3 bases short and J 4 bases short, with 19 bases between. The germline CDR1 and CDR2 sequences are SNHLY and FYNNEI. The CDR3 sequence is 16 residues long. The CDR3 DNA is TGTGCCAGCAGTGATCTTGCGTACAAGATGGGTTACGAGCAGTACTTC. Translating it yields CASSDLAYKMGYEQYF.

This chain joins TRBV29-1 and TRBJ2-5, with D perhaps matching TRBD1 (6 bases). The CDR3 loop spans 13 amino acids. Per the germline V gene, CDR1 is SQVTM and CDR2 is ANQGSEA. Trimming took 7 bases from V and 2 from J, leaving 14 bases between them. The CDR3 is CSGAWTVQETQYF. DNA for the CDR3: TGCAGCGGAGCCTGGACAGTACAAGAGACCCAGTACTTC.

A single count supports this clone. The CDR3 here is CATSRDPGVPNTEAFF. CDR3 coding DNA: TGTGCCACCAGCAGAGACCCCGGGGTGCCGAACACTGAAGCTTTCTTT. This sequence joins TRBV15 and TRBJ1-1; D not resolved. CDR3 length: 16 residues. The germline V and J ends were trimmed by 0 bases and 1 base, with 12 bases remaining between them. Germline V CDR1 and CDR2: LNHNV, YYDKDF (reference sequence).

This clone was detected only once. This chain links TRBV21-1 with TRBJ2-2; whether TRBD2, the table's D call, matches the DNA was not checked. TRBV21-1 is reported as a pseudogene. This CDR3 contains 16 residues. CDR3 residues: CTSSRRASGRPGELFF. The DNA for the CDR3 is TGTACCAGCAGCAGAAGGGCTAGCGGGAGACCCGGGGAGCTGTTTTTT.

By frequency in the sample, this clone is medium-sized. This chain joins TRBV19 and TRBJ1-2, with TRBD1 identical over 8 bases. There are 15 residues in the CDR3. The V segment lost 1 base and the J segment 4 bases; nucleotides outside the gene matches: 5. The V gene's germline CDR1 is LNHDA and CDR2 SQIVND (reference sequence). The CDR3 region is CASSIAGTGGYGYTF. CDR3 sequence (DNA): TGTGCCAGTAGTATAGCAGGAACAGGGGGCTATGGCTACACCTTC.